The 7 T cell receptor beta chains below all came from one sample that was sequenced in a study of identical twins. TCRdb used MiXCR to reprocess the 5' RACE reads, holding one entry per CDR3 protein. Of around 160,000 distinct CDR3 sequences in the sample, 3.5% were seen once. The specimen sequenced was memory T cells sorted from blood. These TCRs come from a man between 18 and 29 years old in good health.

This clonotype was observed at least ten times. The chain couples TRBV7-9 to TRBJ2-7, with 7 bases lining up with TRBD1. There are 15 residues in the CDR3. V shed 5 bases and J 2 bases; nucleotides not matched to a gene: 9. Germline V gives CDR1 SEHNR, CDR2 FQNEAQ (reference sequence). As DNA, the CDR3 is TGTGCCAGCAGCCAAACCGGGACAGCGGCCTACGAGCAGTACTTC. Translated, it gives CASSQTGTAAYEQYF. The variable domain in full, with the rest retrieved from reference TRBV7-9 and TRBJ2-7, is DTGVSQNPRHKITKRGQNVTFRCDPISEHNRLYWYRQTLGQGPEFLTYFQNEAQLEKSRLLSDRFSAERPKGSFSTLEIQRTEQGDSAMYLCASSQTGTAAYEQYFGPGTRLTVT.

This clonotype was observed many times. The chain joins TRBV5-1 to TRBJ1-6, with 9 bases matching TRBD1. Germline V lookup: CDR1 SGHRS, CDR2 YFSETQ. J lost 8 bases, V lost 4 bases, and 7 bases had no gene match. The CDR3 loop spans 15 amino acids. CDR3 DNA sequence: TGCGCCAGCAGCCCCGGACAGGGGATCGATTCACCCCTCCACTTT. Amino acid sequence: CASSPGQGIDSPLHF.

This clonotype was seen at least ten times. The chain carries TRBV24-1 and TRBJ1-2; a weak D match, TRBD1 (5 bases). The CDR3 spans 13 residues. Germline V gene lookup returns CDR1 KGHDR and CDR2 SFDVKD. Trimming removed 6 bases at V and 4 bases at J, with 11 bases between. CDR3 coding DNA: TGTGCCACCAGTCCCGGACAAAGCTATGGCTACACCTTC. Translation: CATSPGQSYGYTF.

This clonotype was counted at least ten times. The chain joins TRBV12-3 or TRBV12-4 to TRBJ1-2; D gene ambiguous. Trimming stripped 4 bases from V and 2 bases from J, with 8 bases between. The CDR3 contains 13 residues. The CDR3 loop reads CASSSSPNYGYTF. The DNA for the CDR3 is TGTGCCAGCAGTTCTAGCCCCAACTATGGCTACACCTTC.

This clonotype was counted between two and nine times. V usage is TRBV7-2 and J usage is TRBJ2-7, with unresolved D. The DNA end lines up better with TRBJ2-1; the J call may be wrong. The CDR3 has 11 residues. Germline CDR1 reads SGHTA; CDR2 reads FQGNSA. CDR3: CASSFSHEQFF. CDR3 nucleotides: TGTGCCAGCAGCTTTTCGCACGAGCAGTTCTTC.

There are many counts of this clonotype. CDR3 sequence reads: CASRVGQFSGANVLTF. The CDR3, as DNA: TGTGCCAGCAGAGTCGGACAGTTCTCTGGGGCCAACGTCCTGACTTTC. The V gene is TRBV28, the J gene TRBJ2-6; tentatively, D is TRBD1 (6 bases). The CDR3 runs to 16 residues. Germline CDR1 is MDHEN and CDR2 is SYDVKM. V gave up 6 bases and J gave up 0 bases, with 12 bases separating them.

This clonotype was recorded a few times. V and J are TRBV19 and TRBJ2-3; TRBD2 agrees at 9 bases. Germline V CDR1 and CDR2: LNHDA, SQIVND (reference sequence). The CDR3 length is 15 residues. The V segment lost 5 bases and the J segment 5 bases; nucleotides outside the gene matches: 8. The DNA of the CDR3 is TGTGCCAGTAGTCCGATGCGGGAGGGACGAGATACGCAGTATTTT. As protein: CASSPMREGRDTQYF. The complete variable domain, with remaining parts taken from reference TRBV19 and TRBJ2-3, reads DGGITQSPKYLFRKEGQNVTLSCEQNLNHDAMYWYRQDPGQGLRLIYYSQIVNDFQKGDIAEGYSVSREKKESFPLTVTSAQKNPTAFYLCASSPMREGRDTQYFGPGTRLTVL.